The T cell receptor beta chain described here comes from a study of shared clonotypes between healthy human individuals. Overall study context: Three plates each covered CD4 naive and memory; CD8 naive two, CD8 memory one. Notes on the study in general: Researchers sampled blood only, noting tissue repertoires likely differ.

It was into CD45RA+ naive and CD45RA-negative memory subsets that the CD4+ cells were split. Germline V gene data show CDR1 as SGHTA and CDR2 as FQGNSA. V shed 3 bases and J shed 2 bases, with 11 bases lying between them. The CDR3 is 15 amino acids. Comment on this clone: Its antigen is unknown.

Sorted-subset replicate PCRs used 200 ng of genomic DNA. This amount corresponded to about 29,000 T cell genomes. Some clones are missing from TCRdb's copy, which holds only in-frame ones; the method was immunoSEQ multiplex PCR. There are some 2.4 million clones in the sample; 80% to 95% occur only once, and roughly 0.36% lies in the top ten. The receptor was isolated from a man aged 18 to 30 in good health. Some clones in this sample may be carry-over from other donors' samples. Sequencing was done on a sample of naive CD4+ T cells from PBMCs. The subset is: CD45RA+ positively selected. The rearrangement joins TRBV7-2 to TRBJ2-1; tentatively, D is TRBD2 (5 bases). CDR3 region: CASSFGINTYNEQFF. In DNA form, the CDR3 reads TGTGCCAGCAGCTTCGGGATTAACACCTACAATGAGCAGTTCTTC.